This T cell receptor (beta chain) was identified in a study of blood T cell repertoires in COVID-19 (dated by TCRdb to between 2020 and 2021). For the study in its entirety: Samples from collaborators originated in the United States, Italy and Spain and spanned both the acute and convalescent phases of COVID-19. The prospective study material was composed of cDNA or gDNA derived from T cells, B-cell-depleted T cells, or PBMCs. The dataset comprised deeply sampled blood TCRbeta repertoires from subjects exposed to, actively infected with, or recovered from COVID-19. Samples came from the ongoing ImmuneRACE study (first 160 participants) plus 1,254 subjects from 6 global collaborators. The sample metadata nearly always contained a de-identified subject ID, COVID-19 status, age in years and sex. The repertoires were released in a freely available public database intended as a resource for research on the immune response to SARS-CoV-2. HLA class I and class II types, where available, came from metadata supplied by the sample provider rather than from assay-based typing.

The germline V gene sets CDR1 to SGHDN and CDR2 to FVKESK. At the junction V is shortened by 1 base and J by 0 bases; bases outside the gene matches: 4. The CDR3 goes from the cysteine to the phenylalanine over 16 residues. Of all the DNA, just the CDR3 is kept, 48 bases in frame from base 1. At one collaborating source in Seattle, patients were enrolled during active infection and were followed longitudinally through the course of disease. The collaborating institutions used their own protocols to collect whole blood in K2EDTA tubes. For TCRbeta analysis, collaborators shipped samples in one of three forms: frozen whole blood, isolated PBMCs, or DNA extracted from either of those sample types. On the study overall, not on this receptor specifically: The amount of clinical and demographic metadata varied by source and participant and was provided uncurated.

On this clone itself: Its antigen is still unknown. No base quality information exists; no much larger clone differs at one position.

TCRbeta CDR3 regions were amplified from genomic DNA using the immunoSEQ Assay, a bias-controlled multiplex PCR. Per the original workflow: Nucleated cell counts per sample were estimated from amplification of reference gene primers within the assay. To quantify the absolute abundance of each unique TCRbeta CDR3 rearrangement, sequence reads were collapsed and filtered. For each sample, productive Simpson clonality was calculated by taking the square root of Simpson's diversity index across productive rearrangements. Here the immuneACCESS table is served through TCRdb, limited to in-frame sequences with V and J called. Missing clones are a known gap in these copies; in checked studies unresolved V genes cover under half, and the rest lacks a known reason. V, J and clone size derive from that table, while D and trimming were established from the DNA sequence. Present in this sample are approximately 300,000 clones, 75% to 95% of which were seen just once. The ten most abundant clones make up approximately 6.8% of the sample.

The TCR was taken from a woman in her 30s with COVID-19, enrolled during active disease. The sequenced material came from peripheral blood. The sequence joins TRBV14 to TRBJ1-1, with 8 bases aligning to TRBD1. CDR3 protein: CASSQADRAMNTEAFF. The nucleotide sequence is given as TGTGCCAGCAGCCAAGCGGACAGGGCCATGAACACTGAAGCTTTCTTT.